This T cell receptor (beta chain) came from a study of CXCR3-negative and CXCR3-positive naive CD8 T cells. Points on this clonotype: Antigen: not known.

All TRB cDNA libraries came from 5' RACE performed with UMI labels. TCRdb reprocessed the 5' RACE reads; each CDR3 protein has one entry and no DNA is given. The listing contains 130,000 or so distinct CDR3 sequences. Findings of the study overall: When CXCR3-positive naive cells were set against CXCR3-negative naive cells, the former had more hydrophobic TRB CDR3s. Relative to memory CD8+ cells, whose diversity was much lower, both naive subsets had comparably high diversity. TRB CDR3 properties indicated TCR strength, while surface CD5 was similar across naive subsets.

Subsets of CD8+ T cells were each sorted in triplicate at roughly 300,000 cells apiece. CD45RO-CCR7+CD27+CD95- characterized naive CD8+ T cells. From germline, CDR1 is LGHDT and CDR2 YNNKEL (reference sequence). The CDR3 covers 14 residues. The source material was naive CXCR3+ CD8+ T cells from blood. Indicated subset: CD45RO-CCR7+CD27+CD95- naive CD8+ T cells expressing CXCR3 (TNR3+). The V and J genes are TRBV3-1 and TRBJ1-1; TCRdb designates TRBD1, a call that cannot be tested without DNA. The receptor was derived from a human donor in good health. Some clones in this sample may be carry-over from other donors' samples. The CDR3 is CASGETGYNTEAFF.